This passage covers 10 T cell receptor beta chains from one sample sequenced in a study of shared clonotypes between healthy human individuals. The table came from immunoSEQ multiplex PCR; TCRdb's copy has only in-frame clones and leaves some out. The sample includes roughly 680,000 clones, 72% seen only once; the top ten take under 2%. Sequenced material: memory CD4+ T cells sorted from blood. Subset here: CD45RA-negative fraction. These TCRs come from a woman under 40 in good health.

In its sample, this clone was seen a few times. J is TRBJ2-1 and V is TRBV15; 10 nucleotides agree with TRBD2. CDR3 length: 14 residues. The junction had 8 bases not matched to a gene; V was cut back by 5 bases and J by 10 bases. Germline V gene sequence: CDR1 LNHNV, CDR2 YYDKDF (reference sequence). CDR3 DNA: TGTGCCACCAGCGTTAGAACGGGACTAGCGGAGCAGTTCTTC. Translation: CATSVRTGLAEQFF.

The chain couples TRBV2 to TRBJ2-7, with D maybe TRBD2 (5 bases). With 5 bases removed from V and 3 bases from J, the gap between germline ends came to 8 bases. The CDR3 extends over 12 amino acids. Germline CDR1 and CDR2: SNHLY and FYNNEI. CDR3 loop: CASSSGLYEQYF. CDR3 in DNA: TGTGCCAGCAGTTCAGGACTCTACGAGCAGTACTTC.

This clone was observed a few times. The rearrangement uses TRBV4-2 and TRBJ1-2, with unresolved D. Trimming stripped 4 bases from V and 4 bases from J, with 13 bases between. Germline CDR1 reads LGHNA; CDR2 reads YNFKEQ. The CDR3 contains 14 residues. The CDR3 DNA sequence: TGTGCCAGCAGCCCAGGATTTCTTGGCTATGGCTACACCTTC. Translating it yields CASSPGFLGYGYTF.

A note on this clone: Distinct nucleotide sequences in the sample also encode this CDR3. The chain joins TRBV6-1 to TRBJ1-5; a possible D gene is TRBD1 (6 bases). Germline values: CDR1 MNHNS, CDR2 SASEGT. Trimming shortened V by 4 bases and J by 5 bases, and 9 bases separated the two germline ends. The CDR3 totals 13 residues. The CDR3 DNA reads TGTGCCAGCAGTGGGACAGAAGATCAGCCCCAGCATTTT. It specifies CASSGTEDQPQHF.

The chain joins TRBV4-1 to TRBJ2-7, with D possibly matching TRBD1 (7 bases). This CDR3 region has 15 residues. CDR1 MGHRA and CDR2 YSYEKL come from the germline V gene. V was cut by 4 bases and J by 2 bases, with 15 bases left in between. CDR3 coding DNA: TGCGCCAGCAGCCCCGGAGGGGGCGGGACCTACGAGCAGTACTTC. Residues: CASSPGGGGTYEQYF.

The chain recombines TRBV28 with TRBJ2-3; D remains unclear. Trimming left V 6 bases short and J 0 bases short, with 10 bases between. Germline CDR1 reads MDHEN; CDR2 reads SYDVKM. This CDR3 region has 14 residues. The CDR3 DNA sequence: TGTGCCAGCAGGCGCTACACTAGCACAGATACGCAGTATTTT. Translating it yields CASRRYTSTDTQYF.

This clone appeared a single time. The chain couples TRBV6-5 to TRBJ2-1; D perhaps matches TRBD2 (5 bases). CDR1 and CDR2 (germline): MNHEY, SVGAGI. CDR3 size: 12 residues. Deletions cut 4 bases from V and 7 bases from J, with 8 bases between. As DNA, the CDR3 is TGTGCCAGCAGTTGGTCGGGGAATGAGCAGTTCTTC. Its translation is CASSWSGNEQFF.

This clone was counted only a few times. V gene TRBV2 combines with J gene TRBJ2-3; the D gene is possibly TRBD2 (6 bases). This CDR3 spans 16 amino acids. The germline gives CDR1 SNHLY, CDR2 FYNNEI. Trimming removed 6 bases from V and 5 bases from J, with 21 bases in between. In DNA, the CDR3 is TGTGCCAGCAGATCGGGTCGGCGGGGCCGGGTAGATACGCAGTATTTT. It specifies CASRSGRRGRVDTQYF.

The genes are TRBV28 and TRBJ1-2; a possible D gene is TRBD1 (6 bases). Between the trimmed V and J ends, which lost 7 bases and 2 bases, there was a span of 11 bases. CDR1 MDHEN and CDR2 SYDVKM come from the germline V gene. The CDR3 has 13 amino acids. CDR3 residues: CASTSGQNYGYTF. In nucleotides, the CDR3 is TGTGCCAGCACTAGTGGACAGAACTATGGCTACACCTTC.

The chain is built from TRBV5-1 and TRBJ2-5; 9 positions agree with TRBD1. The CDR3 runs to 14 residues. Trimming removed 2 bases from V and 3 bases from J; junction bases left unmatched: 2. Germline loops: CDR1 SGHRS, CDR2 YFSETQ. CDR3 nucleotides: TGCGCCAGCAGCTTCGACAGGGGGGAAGAGACCCAGTACTTC. This codes for CASSFDRGEETQYF. The full variable domain, with the rest looked up from reference TRBV5-1 and TRBJ2-5, is KAGVTQTPRYLIKTRGQQVTLSCSPISGHRSVSWYQQTPGQGLQFLFEYFSETQRNKGNFPGRFSGRQFSNSRSEMNVSTLELGDSALYLCASSFDRGEETQYFGPGTRLLVL.